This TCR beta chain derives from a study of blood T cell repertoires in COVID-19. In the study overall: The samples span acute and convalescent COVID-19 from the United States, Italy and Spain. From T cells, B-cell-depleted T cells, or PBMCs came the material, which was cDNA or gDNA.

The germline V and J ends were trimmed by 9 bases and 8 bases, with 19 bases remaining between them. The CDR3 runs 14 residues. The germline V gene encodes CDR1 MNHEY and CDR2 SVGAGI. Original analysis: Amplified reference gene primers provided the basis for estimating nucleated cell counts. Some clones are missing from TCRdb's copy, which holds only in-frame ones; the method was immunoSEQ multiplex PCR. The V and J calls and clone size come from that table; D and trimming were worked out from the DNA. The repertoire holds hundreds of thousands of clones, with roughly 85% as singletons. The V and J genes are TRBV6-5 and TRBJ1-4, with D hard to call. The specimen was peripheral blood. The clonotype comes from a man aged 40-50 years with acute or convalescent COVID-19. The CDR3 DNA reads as TGTGCCAGTCTGTCGATCGTGGGAGACGAAAAACTGTTTTTT. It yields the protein CASLSIVGDEKLFF.